The 3 T cell receptor beta chains listed next were all sequenced from one sample in a study of vaccination effects on CD4 cells after COVID-19. Before sequencing, viral peptide pools were used by the ViraFEST assay to expand antigen-specific CD4+ T cells. Investigators separated out CD4+ T cells once approximately 10 days of culture had passed. Recipients of the vaccine had no prior SARS-CoV-2 infection and negative nucleocapsid antibodies. For these receptors, no antigen is known. Sequencing used immunoSEQ multiplex PCR; TCRdb keeps in-frame clones, though not all of them. The sample contains around 63,000 clones, roughly 76% of which appear only once. The specimen was CD4+ T cells from PBMCs cultured with HCoV-OC43 spike peptides, collected before COVID-19 vaccination. Subset defined: HCoV-OC43 spike overlapping peptide pool stimulation. These receptors all stem from a human donor who received a COVID-19 vaccine.

The chain is built from TRBV6-5 and TRBJ2-1, with D possibly called TRBD1 or TRBD2 (5 bases each). CDR1 and CDR2 (germline): MNHEY, SVGAGI. This CDR3 is built from 14 residues. Trimming shortened V by 6 bases and J by 2 bases, and 11 bases separated the two germline ends. The CDR3: CASRWDGAYNEQFF. CDR3 coding DNA: TGTGCCAGCAGGTGGGACGGAGCCTACAATGAGCAGTTCTTC.

The rearrangement joins TRBV6-2 or TRBV6-3 to TRBJ1-5, with 7 nucleotides matching TRBD1. Unmatched junction bases numbered 12, after V lost 5 bases and J lost 2 bases. The CDR3 totals 17 residues. CDR1 MNHEY and CDR2 SVGEGT come from the germline V gene. In DNA, the CDR3 is TGTGCCAGCAGTCGTTATCCTGAGGGGGCTGGCAATCAGCCCCAGCATTTT. The encoded protein is CASSRYPEGAGNQPQHF.

The chain uses TRBV7-2 and TRBJ2-5; 12 positions agree with TRBD2. Trimming removed 4 bases from V and 4 bases from J; junction bases left unmatched: 7. This CDR3 is built from 16 residues. Looked up from germline, CDR1 is SGHTA and CDR2 is FQGNSA. In DNA form, the CDR3 reads TGTGCCAGCAGCTCAAGGGCTAGCGGGGGGGCAGAGACCCAGTACTTC. Protein product: CASSSRASGGAETQYF.